These 27 T cell receptor beta chains share one sample of origin, sequenced in a study of T cells in Graves' hyperthyroidism and ophthalmopathy. It was RNA transcripts that yielded the amplified TCR beta CDR3 regions. A first-round RT-PCR of the TCR CDR3 used the HTBI primer set. TCRdb processed the multiplex PCR reads anew with MiXCR; each CDR3 protein has one entry. Of approximately 400,000 distinct CDR3 sequences listed, around a sixth are singletons. Sample: blood. Source of these receptors: a woman aged 18 to 35 with Graves' hyperthyroidism.

This clonotype was counted ten times or more. The chain links TRBV11-1 to TRBJ2-7; no clear D. The V end was cut by 0 bases, the J end by 0 bases, with 6 bases between. The CDR3 consists of 14 residues. Germline CDR1 reads SGHAT; CDR2 reads FQDESV (reference sequence). This chain's CDR3 is CASSLAVSSYEQYF. CDR3 coding DNA: TGTGCCAGCAGCTTAGCGGTAAGCTCCTACGAGCAGTACTTC.

This clonotype occurred many times. This chain joins TRBV29-1 and TRBJ1-2; possible D gene TRBD1, 5 bases. The CDR3 covers 12 residues. From germline, CDR1 is SQVTM and CDR2 ANQGSEA. V gave up 4 bases and J gave up 5 bases, with 11 bases separating them. The CDR3 nucleotides read TGCAGCGTTGGGGCAGGGAGGTATGGCTACACCTTC. Protein sequence: CSVGAGRYGYTF. Complete variable domain (other parts from reference TRBV29-1 and TRBJ1-2): SAVISQKPSRDICQRGTSLTIQCQVDSQVTMMFWYRQQPGQSLTLIATANQGSEATYESGFVIDKFPISRPNLTFSTLTVSNMSPEDSSIYLCSVGAGRYGYTFGSGTRLTVV.

In its sample, this clonotype was seen many times. The CDR3 protein is CATSRERTHNEQFF. CDR3 sequence (DNA): TGTGCCACCAGCAGAGAGCGGACTCACAATGAGCAGTTCTTC. This sequence joins TRBV15 and TRBJ2-1; D may be TRBD2 (5 bases). The germline V gene encodes CDR1 LNHNV and CDR2 YYDKDF (reference sequence). V lost 0 bases to trimming and J lost 5 bases, with 8 bases between them. The CDR3 covers 14 residues.

Ten or more counts support this clonotype. The CDR3 sequence is CASGPGTGIYQPQHF. DNA of the CDR3: TGTGCCAGCGGTCCCGGGACAGGGATTTATCAGCCCCAGCATTTT. The chain employs TRBV6-2 or TRBV6-3 and TRBJ1-5, with 9 nucleotides matching TRBD1. This CDR3 comprises 15 residues. V dropped 8 bases and J dropped 5; count of bases not matched to a gene: 10. Germline CDR1 is MNHEY and CDR2 is SVGEGT.

This clonotype was seen at least ten times. The J gene is TRBJ1-1, the V gene TRBV7-2, with a weak D call TRBD1 (5 bases). Germline V gives CDR1 SGHTA, CDR2 FQGNSA. CDR3 length: 15 residues. Trimming took off 2 bases at V and 7 bases at J, with 17 bases between the two ends. The CDR3 nucleotides read TGTGCCAGCAGCTTATTTTCCTGGGGGGAAATTGAAGCTTTCTTT. Translating gives CASSLFSWGEIEAFF. Based on the CDR3 plus reference TRBV7-2 and TRBJ1-1, the full variable domain is GAGVSQSPSNKVTEKGKDVELRCDPISGHTALYWYRQSLGQGLEFLIYFQGNSAPDKSGLPSDRFSAERTGGSVSTLTIQRTQQEDSAVYLCASSLFSWGEIEAFFGQGTRLTVV.

The rearrangement joins TRBV19 to TRBJ1-4, with a weak D call TRBD1 (5 bases). Trimming cost V 3 bases and J 7 bases, with 12 bases left between them. The germline V gene has CDR1 LNHDA and CDR2 SQIVND (reference sequence). This CDR3 is 14 amino acids long. Here the CDR3 reads CASSISAGSEKLFF. The CDR3 region has the DNA TGTGCCAGTAGTATTTCGGCAGGGAGTGAAAAACTGTTTTTT.

This clonotype was recorded many times. The J gene is TRBJ2-3, the V gene TRBV30; D ambiguous. Germline CDR1 reads GTSNPN; CDR2 reads SVGIG (reference sequence). The CDR3 totals 12 residues. The germline V and J ends were trimmed by 4 bases and 3 bases, with 8 bases remaining between them. CDR3 region: CAWKKVTDTQYF. In DNA form, the CDR3 reads TGTGCCTGGAAGAAGGTAACAGATACGCAGTATTTT.

This clonotype was detected ten times or more. The chain couples TRBV20-1 to TRBJ2-3; D is perhaps TRBD2 (6 bases). Per germline, CDR1 DFQATT and CDR2 SNEGSKA (reference sequence). V lost 4 bases and J 2 bases, leaving 16 bases between the germline ends. The CDR3 is 15 amino acids. CDR3: CSANRRAGYTDTQYF. The CDR3 nucleotides read TGCAGTGCTAACAGGAGGGCAGGGTACACAGATACGCAGTATTTT.

This clonotype was recorded many times. The V call is TRBV12-3 or TRBV12-4, the J call TRBJ2-7; TRBD1 might be the D (7 bases). This CDR3 spans 13 amino acids. V lost 6 bases and J 3 bases, leaving 12 bases between the germline ends. CDR3: CASSAGQFYEQYF. The CDR3 coding sequence is TGTGCCAGCAGCGCGGGACAGTTCTACGAGCAGTACTTC.

This rearrangement joins TRBV4-2 to TRBJ1-2; 12 bases are a match to TRBD1. V dropped 4 bases and J dropped 2; count of bases not matched to a gene: 2. This CDR3 contains 15 residues. The V gene's germline CDR1 is LGHNA and CDR2 YNFKEQ. The CDR3 is CASSLGTGGNYGYTF. CDR3 bases: TGTGCCAGCAGCCTCGGGACAGGGGGCAACTATGGCTACACCTTC.

This clonotype was counted many times. The chain is built from TRBV9 and TRBJ2-2; TRBD2 matches 7 bases. CDR3 length: 16 residues. V lost 0 bases to trimming and J lost 0 bases; unmatched junction nucleotides: 2. The germline gives CDR1 SGDLS, CDR2 YYNGEE. The CDR3 sequence is CASSVAGGTNTGELFF. The DNA for the CDR3 is TGTGCCAGCAGCGTAGCGGGAGGTACGAACACCGGGGAGCTGTTTTTT.

This clonotype has ten or more counts. The V call is TRBV2, the J call TRBJ2-1; TRBD1 matches 7 bases. This CDR3 spans 14 amino acids. V dropped 7 bases and J dropped 7; count of bases not matched to a gene: 10. From germline, CDR1 is SNHLY and CDR2 FYNNEI. The CDR3 region is CASKDHRGENEQFF. The CDR3 DNA reads TGTGCCAGCAAGGACCACAGGGGAGAAAATGAGCAGTTCTTC. Using reference TRBV2 and TRBJ2-1 for the parts outside the CDR3, the full variable domain is EPEVTQTPSHQVTQMGQEVILRCVPISNHLYFYWYRQILGQKVEFLVSFYNNEISEKSEIFDDQFSVERPDGSNFTLKIRSTKLEDSAMYFCASKDHRGENEQFFGPGTRLTVL.

This clonotype has at least ten counts. This sequence joins TRBV5-1 and TRBJ2-1; D unclear. Germline CDR1 SGHRS, CDR2 YFSETQ. The CDR3 runs 14 residues. Trimming stripped 0 bases from V and 6 bases from J, with 10 bases between. CDR3 DNA sequence: TGCGCCAGCAGCTTGGGATGGGAATCCAATGAGCAGTTCTTC. This codes for CASSLGWESNEQFF.

V gene TRBV20-1 combines with J gene TRBJ2-2; D is possibly TRBD1 (5 bases). The V end lost 2 bases, the J end lost 1 base, and 17 bases lay between the germline ends. This CDR3 has 17 residues. Germline CDR1 and CDR2: DFQATT and SNEGSKA (reference sequence). CDR3 DNA: TGCAGTGCTAGACCCATTCTGAGGCAGGGGAACACCGGGGAGCTGTTTTTT. Translated: CSARPILRQGNTGELFF.

This clonotype appeared a few times. The chain has TRBV20-1 and TRBJ2-2, with D perhaps TRBD1 (5 bases). There are 13 residues in the CDR3. CDR1 and CDR2 from the germline V gene are DFQATT and SNEGSKA (reference sequence). The ends were cut back, 4 bases at V and 4 bases at J, with 10 bases in the middle. The CDR3 DNA sequence: TGCAGTGCTACCGACAGATTCACCGGGGAGCTGTTTTTT. Its protein product is CSATDRFTGELFF.

This clonotype was observed at least ten times. The genes are TRBV20-1 and TRBJ1-1; possible D gene TRBD1, 5 bases. The CDR3 length is 12 residues. In germline, CDR1 is DFQATT, CDR2 SNEGSKA (reference sequence). Trimming pared 7 bases from V and 1 base from J, leaving 10 bases between. CDR3 loop: CSVRGANTEAFF. The CDR3 DNA follows: TGCAGTGTTCGCGGGGCGAACACTGAAGCTTTCTTT.

This clonotype was seen repeatedly, ten times or more. This chain uses TRBV5-1 with TRBJ2-7; D is unclear. Trimming pared 5 bases from V and 0 bases from J, leaving 9 bases between. The germline V gene encodes CDR1 SGHRS and CDR2 YFSETQ. The CDR3 runs to 13 residues. The CDR3 coding sequence is TGCGCCAGCAGGCGGACGGTCTCCTACGAGCAGTACTTC. Translation: CASRRTVSYEQYF.

This clonotype was recorded a few times. This chain links TRBV7-2 with TRBJ2-5; D is perhaps TRBD1 (5 bases). The CDR3 has 11 residues. From germline, CDR1 is SGHTA and CDR2 FQGNSA. V was trimmed by 2 bases and J by 7 bases, leaving 5 bases between them. In nucleotides, the CDR3 is TGTGCCAGCAGCTTAACAGGGACCCAGTACTTC. Translating it yields CASSLTGTQYF.

The rearrangement joins TRBV7-6 to TRBJ2-1; D might be TRBD2 (5 bases). This CDR3 contains 14 residues. Trimming removed 4 bases from V and 1 base from J, with 8 bases in between. CDR1 and CDR2 from the germline V gene are SGHVS and FNYEAQ. The CDR3 here is CASSWTDSYNEQFF. The CDR3 DNA sequence: TGTGCCAGCAGCTGGACTGATTCCTACAATGAGCAGTTCTTC.

The chain combines TRBV9 with TRBJ2-3; D assignment may be TRBD1 or TRBD2 (5 bases each). The CDR3 is made up of 16 amino acids. V was cut by 4 bases and J by 0 bases, with 15 bases left in between. CDR1 SGDLS and CDR2 YYNGEE come from the germline V gene. CDR3: CASSRRRDVSTDTQYF. For the CDR3, the DNA is TGTGCCAGCAGCCGAAGAAGGGACGTTAGCACAGATACGCAGTATTTT. Supplemented by reference TRBV9 and TRBJ2-3, the full variable domain reads DSGVTQTPKHLITATGQRVTLRCSPRSGDLSVYWYQQSLDQGLQFLIQYYNGEERAKGNILERFSAQQFPDLHSELNLSSLELGDSALYFCASSRRRDVSTDTQYFGPGTRLTVL.

In its sample, this clonotype was seen many times. This rearrangement joins TRBV28 to TRBJ1-2, with D uncertain. Per the germline V gene, CDR1 is MDHEN and CDR2 is SYDVKM. This CDR3 has 14 amino acids. Trimming removed 3 bases at V and 0 bases at J, with 8 bases between. CDR3 DNA: TGTGCCAGCAGTTTCCTTAACCCTAACTATGGCTACACCTTC. This gives the protein CASSFLNPNYGYTF.

In its sample, this clonotype was seen many times. V usage is TRBV4-1 and J usage is TRBJ2-7; possible D gene TRBD1, 8 bases. CDR3 length: 15 amino acids. From germline, CDR1 is MGHRA and CDR2 YSYEKL. Trimming shortened V by 1 base and J by 3 bases, and 13 bases separated the two germline ends. In nucleotides, the CDR3 is TGCGCCAGCAGCCAAGCGACAGGGGAGGGCTACGAGCAGTACTTC. Protein: CASSQATGEGYEQYF.

The chain uses TRBV19 and TRBJ2-7; 9 nucleotides align to TRBD1. CDR3 length: 15 residues. The V gene's germline CDR1 is LNHDA and CDR2 SQIVND (reference sequence). V gave up 6 bases and J gave up 6 bases; unmatched junction bases: 12. In DNA, the CDR3 is TGTGCCAGTAGAACAGGGGGCGTCCAGAGTGGCGAGCAGTACTTC. It yields the protein CASRTGGVQSGEQYF.

This clonotype was counted ten times or more. V and J are TRBV27 and TRBJ1-1, with D possibly being TRBD1 (6 bases). Germline CDR1 reads MNHEY; CDR2 reads SMNVEV (reference sequence). V was clipped by 6 bases and J by 7 bases, with 21 bases between them. This CDR3 has 15 amino acids. The CDR3 DNA is TGTGCCAGCAGCATCACCTGGGGGGCCGCTTATGAAGCTTTCTTT. This encodes CASSITWGAAYEAFF.

The sample holds many counts of this clonotype. The V gene is TRBV12-3 or TRBV12-4, the J gene TRBJ2-3, with 16 positions matching TRBD2. The CDR3 runs to 18 residues. J gave up 1 base and V 4 bases, and 5 bases lay outside the gene matches. CDR3 bases: TGTGCCAGCAGTTCCGGGACTAGCGGGAGGGCCGGCACAGATACGCAGTATTTT. This translates into CASSSGTSGRAGTDTQYF.

Only a few counts were recorded for this clonotype. The rearrangement joins TRBV3-1 to TRBJ1-2, with 8 bases aligning to TRBD1. This CDR3 region has 15 residues. Germline V CDR1 and CDR2: LGHDT, YNNKEL (reference sequence). Trimming removed 2 bases from V and 4 bases from J; junction bases left unmatched: 6. The CDR3 spells CASSQMTGAGYGYTF. The CDR3 nucleotides are TGTGCCAGCAGCCAAATGACAGGGGCCGGCTATGGCTACACCTTC. The full variable domain, its missing parts supplied by reference TRBV3-1 and TRBJ1-2, is DTAVSQTPKYLVTQMGNDKSIKCEQNLGHDTMYWYKQDSKKFLKIMFSYNNKELIINETVPNRFSPKSPDKAHLNLHINSLELGDSAVYFCASSQMTGAGYGYTFGSGTRLTVV.

To note about this clonotype: A much larger clone is a single base away; this may be a read error. The chain carries TRBV4-1 and TRBJ1-5, with D unclear. CDR1 is MGHRA, CDR2 YSYEKL, per germline. The CDR3 has 14 residues. V was shortened by 1 base and J by 4 bases, with 8 bases between the two germline ends. The CDR3 protein is CASSQGKVNQPQHF. The CDR3 DNA is TGCGCCAGCAGCCAAGGAAAGGTAAATCAGCCCCAGCATTTT.